This record covers a single TCR beta chain. Its antigen is currently unknown. The record originates from a study of monozygotic twins with inflammatory bowel disease. General study results and limits: The analysis failed to separate different T cell subtypes.

cDNA was made in eight separate reactions per sample. TCRdb re-called the 5' RACE reads; every CDR3 protein appears as one record, without DNA. Its table lists 190,000 or so distinct CDR3 sequences. The CDR3 is 14 amino acids. Germline assignment: CDR1 SGHTA and CDR2 FQGNSA. Sequencing was performed on blood. The sequence was collected from a human donor with ulcerative colitis or Crohn's disease, or a healthy co-twin of an affected twin (not recorded which). V gene TRBV7-2 combines with J gene TRBJ1-1. CDR3 loop: CDSSFRALNTEAFF.